This T cell receptor beta chain was obtained from a study of T cell responses to AZD1222 COVID-19 vaccine. Study-wide findings and caveats: Only six people who got AZD1222 tested seropositive at baseline. Unmutated variant regions are reportedly the target of nearly half of TCRs that are spike-specific.

TCRdb keeps only in-frame clones here, not all; method: immunoSEQ multiplex PCR. The sample records some 180,000 clones, approximately 90% being singletons. V lost 4 bases, J lost 0 bases, and 15 bases lay in between. CDR1 is GTSNPN and CDR2 is SVGIG in the germline V gene (reference sequence). This CDR3 contains 16 residues. This clone came up once. The antigen is unknown. The receptor comes from an adult who received the AZD1222 COVID-19 vaccine. This sequence joins TRBV30 and TRBJ1-4; the D is unclear. Sample: peripheral blood, taken 28 days after the second AZD1222 dose. CDR3 nucleotide sequence: TGTGCCTGGAACACAGTTGGAAAGGCAACTAATGAAAAACTGTTTTTT. It encodes CAWNTVGKATNEKLFF.